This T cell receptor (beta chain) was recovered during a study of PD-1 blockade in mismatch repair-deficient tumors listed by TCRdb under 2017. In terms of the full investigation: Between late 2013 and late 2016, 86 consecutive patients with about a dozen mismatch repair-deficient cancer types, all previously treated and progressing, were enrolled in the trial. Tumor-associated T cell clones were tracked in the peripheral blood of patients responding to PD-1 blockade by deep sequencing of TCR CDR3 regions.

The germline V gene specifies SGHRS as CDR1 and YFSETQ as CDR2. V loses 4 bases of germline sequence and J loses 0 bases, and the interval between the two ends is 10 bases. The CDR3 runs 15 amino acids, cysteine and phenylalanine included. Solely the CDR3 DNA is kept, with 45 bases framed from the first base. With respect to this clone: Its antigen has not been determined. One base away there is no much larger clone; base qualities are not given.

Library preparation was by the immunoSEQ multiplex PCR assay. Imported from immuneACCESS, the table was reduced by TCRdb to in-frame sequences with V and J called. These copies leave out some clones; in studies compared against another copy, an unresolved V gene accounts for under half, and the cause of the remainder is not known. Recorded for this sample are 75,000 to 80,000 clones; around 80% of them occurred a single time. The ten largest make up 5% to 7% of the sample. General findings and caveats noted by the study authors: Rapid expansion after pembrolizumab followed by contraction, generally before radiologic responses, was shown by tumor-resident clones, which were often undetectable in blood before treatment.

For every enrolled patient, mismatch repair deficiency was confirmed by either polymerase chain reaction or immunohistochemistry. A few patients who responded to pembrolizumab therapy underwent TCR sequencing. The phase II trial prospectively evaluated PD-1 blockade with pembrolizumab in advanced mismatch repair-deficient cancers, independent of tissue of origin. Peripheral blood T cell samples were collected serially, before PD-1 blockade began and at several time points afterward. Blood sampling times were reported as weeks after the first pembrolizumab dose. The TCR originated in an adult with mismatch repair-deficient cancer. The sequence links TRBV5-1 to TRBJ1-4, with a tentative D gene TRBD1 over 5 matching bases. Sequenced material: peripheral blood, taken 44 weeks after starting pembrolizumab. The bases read TGCGCCAGCAGCGAGTGGGGGGCAACTAATGAAAAACTGTTTTTT. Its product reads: CASSEWGATNEKLFF. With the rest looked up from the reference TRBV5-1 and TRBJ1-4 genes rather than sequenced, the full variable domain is KAGVTQTPRYLIKTRGQQVTLSCSPISGHRSVSWYQQTPGQGLQFLFEYFSETQRNKGNFPGRFSGRQFSNSRSEMNVSTLELGDSALYLCASSEWGATNEKLFFGSGTQLSVL.